The 24 T cell receptor beta chains reported below all come from one sample, sequenced in a study of T cell responses to AZD1222 COVID-19 vaccine. Clones were sequenced by immunoSEQ multiplex PCR, and TCRdb holds only the in-frame ones, with some missing. In the table there are about 110,000 clones, 92% of which are singletons. This sample comprised peripheral blood, obtained 28 days after the second AZD1222 dose. These receptors all come from an adult who received the AZD1222 COVID-19 vaccine.

This clone is a singleton in its sample. The gene calls are TRBV18 and TRBJ2-7; 9 bases align to TRBD1. V lost 3 bases to trimming and J lost 7 bases; unmatched junction nucleotides: 7. The CDR3 consists of 14 residues. Germline V gives CDR1 KGHSH, CDR2 LQKENI. The CDR3 sequence is CASSPGTGRGEQYF. In nucleotides, the CDR3 is TGTGCCAGCTCACCCGGGACAGGGCGGGGAGAGCAGTACTTC.

The chain is built from TRBV3-1 (or the pseudogene TRBV3-2) and TRBJ2-3, with TRBD2 matching 8 bases. V trimming: 4 bases; J trimming: 2 bases; junction bases outside the gene matches: 11. This CDR3 is 17 amino acids long. The V gene's germline CDR1 is LGHDT and CDR2 YNNKEL (reference sequence). CDR3 coding DNA: TGTGCCAGCAGCCTCCCAACGGCGGGGGGTATCACAGATACGCAGTATTTT. It translates to CASSLPTAGGITDTQYF.

The chain is built from TRBV28 and TRBJ2-7; D remains unclear. Germline lookup yields CDR1 MDHEN and CDR2 SYDVKM. Trimming cost V 7 bases and J 2 bases, with 9 bases left between them. The length of the CDR3 is 12 residues. CDR3: CASTSPPYEQYF. CDR3 DNA sequence: TGTGCCAGCACTAGTCCCCCCTACGAGCAGTACTTC.

This chain joins TRBV29-1 and TRBJ2-7; perhaps D is TRBD1 or TRBD2 (5 bases each). Germline CDR1 SQVTM, CDR2 ANQGSEA. V dropped 6 bases and J dropped 9 bases, with 21 bases sitting between them. CDR3 length: 13 amino acids. The CDR3 spells CSVPSGDHNRQYF. For the CDR3, the DNA is TGCAGCGTACCAAGTGGGGACCACAACAGGCAGTACTTC.

This rearrangement joins TRBV29-1 to TRBJ1-1; D possibly corresponds to TRBD1 (5 bases). The CDR3 has 16 amino acids. With 3 bases removed from V and 3 bases from J, the gap between germline ends came to 20 bases. Germline V gene data show CDR1 as SQVTM and CDR2 as ANQGSEA. The chain's CDR3 is CSVEGRVGVMDTEAFF. In DNA form, the CDR3 reads TGCAGCGTTGAGGGGCGGGTAGGGGTGATGGACACTGAAGCTTTCTTT.

The chain has TRBV19 and TRBJ1-1; D might be TRBD1 (6 bases). From germline, CDR1 is LNHDA and CDR2 SQIVND (reference sequence). Trimming removed 7 bases from V and 4 bases from J, with 19 bases in between. This CDR3 comprises 15 residues. The CDR3 loop reads CASIPPGTIFTEAFF. CDR3 in DNA: TGTGCCAGTATACCTCCCGGGACAATATTCACTGAAGCTTTCTTT.

This chain uses TRBV7-2 with TRBJ1-6; possible D gene TRBD1, 5 bases. The CDR3 covers 16 residues. Trimming removed 6 bases at V and 5 bases at J, with 17 bases between. Germline V lookup: CDR1 SGHTA, CDR2 FQGNSA. CDR3 in amino acids: CASSPSSTVDNSPLHF. CDR3 DNA sequence: TGTGCCAGCAGTCCTAGCTCGACAGTAGATAATTCACCCCTCCACTTT.

The CDR3 sequence: CASSLNSGNTIYF. The CDR3 nucleotides are TGTGCCAGCAGCTTAAACTCTGGAAACACCATATATTTT. The chain combines TRBV7-3 with TRBJ1-3; D unresolved. Per the germline V gene, CDR1 is SGHTA and CDR2 is FQGTGA. V was cut by 1 base and J by 0 bases, with 1 base left in between. The length of the CDR3 is 13 residues.

This clone was detected once. This chain links TRBV6-5 with TRBJ1-2; TRBD1 might be the D (5 bases). V lost 3 bases and J lost 8, with 13 bases in between. Per the germline V gene, CDR1 is MNHEY and CDR2 is SVGAGI. The CDR3 loop spans 13 amino acids. The CDR3: CASSYAGLGGYTF. The CDR3 bases are TGTGCCAGCAGTTATGCGGGGCTTGGAGGCTACACCTTC.

The chain has TRBV19 and TRBJ2-1; perhaps TRBD2 as D (6 bases). The CDR3 totals 15 residues. Germline V gene lookup returns CDR1 LNHDA and CDR2 SQIVND (reference sequence). Trimming took 6 bases from V and 6 from J, leaving 18 bases between them. The CDR3 nucleotides read TGTGCCAGTAGCCCCGTTTCGGGAGCCTCCAATGAGCAGTTCTTC. Protein: CASSPVSGASNEQFF.

The chain joins TRBV19 to TRBJ2-2; tentative D call: TRBD1 (5 bases). The CDR3 consists of 19 residues. V was cut by 6 bases and J by 2 bases, with 25 bases left in between. Germline-derived CDR1 and CDR2 are LNHDA and SQIVND (reference sequence). CDR3 loop: CASRTHPGNRGTNTGELFF. The DNA of the CDR3 is TGTGCCAGTAGGACCCACCCAGGGAACAGAGGAACCAACACCGGGGAGCTGTTTTTT.

This chain joins TRBV9 and TRBJ2-7, with TRBD1 identical over 7 bases. From germline, CDR1 is SGDLS and CDR2 YYNGEE. Trimming took 4 bases from V and 4 from J; bases not matched to a gene: 11. This CDR3 has 15 residues. This CDR3 is CASSPGGIQSYEQYF. CDR3 bases: TGTGCCAGCAGCCCAGGGGGTATCCAATCTTACGAGCAGTACTTC. The full variable domain, in which reference TRBV9 and TRBJ2-7 provide the parts outside the CDR3, is DSGVTQTPKHLITATGQRVTLRCSPRSGDLSVYWYQQSLDQGLQFLIQYYNGEERAKGNILERFSAQQFPDLHSELNLSSLELGDSALYFCASSPGGIQSYEQYFGPGTRLTVT.

The genes are TRBV7-9 and TRBJ1-2, with a possible D match to TRBD1 (5 bases). V lost 5 bases to trimming and J lost 5 bases, with 15 bases between them. CDR1 is SEHNR, CDR2 FQNEAQ, per germline (reference sequence). The CDR3 sequence is 14 residues long. CDR3 protein: CASSGGTSLYGYTF. The CDR3 coding sequence is TGTGCCAGCAGCGGTGGGACTTCCCTTTATGGCTACACCTTC. The full variable domain, completed using reference TRBV7-9 and TRBJ1-2, is DTGVSQNPRHKITKRGQNVTFRCDPISEHNRLYWYRQTLGQGPEFLTYFQNEAQLEKSRLLSDRFSAERPKGSFSTLEIQRTEQGDSAMYLCASSGGTSLYGYTFGSGTRLTVV.

The chain joins TRBV10-3 to TRBJ2-1, with D unclear. The CDR3 has 13 amino acids. Per germline, CDR1 ENHRY and CDR2 SYGVKD. The V end was cut by 6 bases, the J end by 4 bases, with 10 bases between. The CDR3 region has the DNA TGTGCCATCAGGAAGGACGTTTACAATGAGCAGTTCTTC. It specifies CAIRKDVYNEQFF.

The V call is TRBV6-5, the J call TRBJ2-5; D might be TRBD2 (5 bases). Germline CDR1 MNHEY, CDR2 SVGAGI. This CDR3 spans 13 amino acids. The ends were cut back, 6 bases at V and 2 bases at J, with 10 bases in the middle. CDR3: CASRGGYQETQYF. DNA of the CDR3: TGTGCCAGCAGAGGAGGCTATCAAGAGACCCAGTACTTC.

The rearrangement joins TRBV7-2 to TRBJ2-1; 9 nucleotides match TRBD2. The ends lost 6 bases at V and 8 bases at J; junction bases unmatched: 17. The CDR3 runs to 17 residues. From germline, CDR1 is SGHTA and CDR2 FQGNSA. The CDR3 region is CASSYSTSGTYVDEQFF. The CDR3 DNA sequence: TGTGCCAGCAGTTACTCGACTAGCGGAACTTACGTGGATGAGCAGTTCTTC.

This chain joins TRBV30 and TRBJ2-7; 12 nucleotides align to TRBD2. CDR3 length equals 15 residues. CDR1 GTSNPN and CDR2 SVGIG come from the germline V gene (reference sequence). Trimming cost V 2 bases and J 4 bases; bases outside gene matches: 6. CDR3 DNA: TGTGCCTGGAGTAGGGCTAGCGGGAGGGTGTACGAGCAGTACTTC. It codes for CAWSRASGRVYEQYF. The variable domain in full, with the rest retrieved from reference TRBV30 and TRBJ2-7, is SQTIHQWPATLVQPVGSPLSLECTVEGTSNPNLYWYRQAAGRGLQLLFYSVGIGQISSEVPQNLSASRPQDRQFILSSKKLLLSDSGFYLCAWSRASGRVYEQYFGPGTRLTVT.

The chain employs TRBV27 and TRBJ1-1, with 8 bases fitting TRBD1. The CDR3 extends over 13 amino acids. Losses at the gene ends were 6 bases for V and 0 bases for J; bases not matched to a gene: 0. Germline CDR1 MNHEY, CDR2 SMNVEV (reference sequence). The CDR3 is CASRDRVNTEAFF. Written as DNA, the CDR3 is TGTGCCAGCAGGGACAGGGTGAACACTGAAGCTTTCTTT.

The rearrangement joins TRBV19 to TRBJ1-3, with 8 bases fitting TRBD1. CDR1 is LNHDA, CDR2 SQIVND, per germline (reference sequence). This CDR3 spans 18 amino acids. Unmatched junction bases numbered 10, after V lost 3 bases and J lost 0 bases. As DNA, the CDR3 is TGTGCCAGTAGTATGTTCCGGGACAGGTCCATCTCTGGAAACACCATATATTTT. This sequence encodes CASSMFRDRSISGNTIYF.

The chain combines TRBV20-1 with TRBJ2-7; TRBD2 is a possible D gene (5 bases). This CDR3 is 11 amino acids long. V was trimmed by 4 bases and J by 2 bases, leaving 6 bases between them. Germline-derived CDR1 and CDR2 are DFQATT and SNEGSKA (reference sequence). The CDR3 nucleotides are TGCAGTGCTACCGGGACCTACGAGCAGTACTTC. Translation: CSATGTYEQYF.

The table lists this clone with a few counts. V and J are TRBV14 and TRBJ2-1; D possibly corresponds to TRBD2 (5 bases). Trimming pared 3 bases from V and 7 bases from J, leaving 19 bases between. Looked up from germline, CDR1 is SGHDN and CDR2 is FVKESK. CDR3 length: 16 amino acids. The CDR3 DNA reads as TGTGCCAGCAGCCAGGTGGTGGAGTGGAGGATGAATGAGCAGTTCTTC. It is translated as CASSQVVEWRMNEQFF.

The chain employs TRBV18 and TRBJ2-7; 8 positions match TRBD2. After removal of 6 bases from V and 4 bases from J, the junction contained 11 bases not matched to a gene. Germline lookup yields CDR1 KGHSH and CDR2 LQKENI. The CDR3 has 15 residues. The CDR3 sequence: CASSSLTSGIYEQYF. The CDR3, as DNA: TGTGCCAGCTCGAGCCTTACTAGCGGAATATACGAGCAGTACTTC.

The genes are TRBV4-1 and TRBJ1-5, with D uncertain. The V gene lost 4 bases and the J gene lost 4 bases, with 11 bases spanning the gap. CDR1 is MGHRA and CDR2 is YSYEKL in the germline V gene. The CDR3 spans 14 residues. The CDR3 coding sequence is TGCGCCAGCAGCCCCCTGGGTGGAAATCAGCCCCAGCATTTT. Translated: CASSPLGGNQPQHF.

This chain connects TRBV5-4 to TRBJ1-1; tentative D call: TRBD1 (6 bases). The CDR3 spans 14 residues. Deletions cut 0 bases from V and 4 bases from J, with 10 bases between. The germline gives CDR1 SGHNT, CDR2 YYREEE (reference sequence). The DNA of the CDR3 is TGTGCCAGCAGCTTGGAGGGGGGAGTCACTGAAGCTTTCTTT. Its translation is CASSLEGGVTEAFF.